This entry features one TCR beta chain sequence. From the RT-PCR reads, TCRdb called clonotypes with MiXCR, one entry per CDR3 protein. There are a few hundred thousand distinct CDR3 sequences in the sample; roughly 38% occur only once, and roughly 10% lies in the top ten. Trimming removed 0 bases at V and 2 bases at J, with 14 bases between. The CDR3 runs to 15 residues. Germline V gene data show CDR1 as DFQATT and CDR2 as SNEGSKA (reference sequence). The data originate from a study of patients and donors after allogeneic stem cell transplantation. The chain uses TRBV20-1 and TRBJ2-7; D is uncertain. Sequencing input: blood, either unsorted or a sorted T cell fraction (not recorded which). This sequence was found in a human donor who was either an allogeneic HSCT recipient or a stem cell or donor lymphocyte infusion donor (not recorded which). It is not recorded whose cells these are; they may come from a transplant donor. The CDR3 nucleotides read TGCAGTGCTAGAGATCGGGCCGGCAGCCCCTACGAGCAGTACTTC. Translated: CSARDRAGSPYEQYF.